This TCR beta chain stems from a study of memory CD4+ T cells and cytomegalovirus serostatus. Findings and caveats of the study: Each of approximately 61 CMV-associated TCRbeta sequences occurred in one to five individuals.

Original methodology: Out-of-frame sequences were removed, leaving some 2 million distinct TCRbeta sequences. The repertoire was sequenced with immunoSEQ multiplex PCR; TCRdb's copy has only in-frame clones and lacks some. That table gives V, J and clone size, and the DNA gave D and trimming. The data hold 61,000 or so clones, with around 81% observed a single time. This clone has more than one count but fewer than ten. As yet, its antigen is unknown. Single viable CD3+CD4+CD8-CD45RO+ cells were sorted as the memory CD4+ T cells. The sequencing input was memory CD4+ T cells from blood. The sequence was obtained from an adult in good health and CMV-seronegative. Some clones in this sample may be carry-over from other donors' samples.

The chain's CDR3 is CASSYTGRDEKLFF. In nucleotides, the CDR3 is TGTGCCAGCAGTTACACAGGGAGGGATGAAAAACTGTTTTTT. The chain combines TRBV6-6 with TRBJ1-4; tentative D call: TRBD1 (6 bases). Trimming took 2 bases from V and 6 from J, leaving 10 bases between them. Germline assignment: CDR1 MNHNY and CDR2 SVGAGI (reference sequence). This CDR3 is built from 14 residues.